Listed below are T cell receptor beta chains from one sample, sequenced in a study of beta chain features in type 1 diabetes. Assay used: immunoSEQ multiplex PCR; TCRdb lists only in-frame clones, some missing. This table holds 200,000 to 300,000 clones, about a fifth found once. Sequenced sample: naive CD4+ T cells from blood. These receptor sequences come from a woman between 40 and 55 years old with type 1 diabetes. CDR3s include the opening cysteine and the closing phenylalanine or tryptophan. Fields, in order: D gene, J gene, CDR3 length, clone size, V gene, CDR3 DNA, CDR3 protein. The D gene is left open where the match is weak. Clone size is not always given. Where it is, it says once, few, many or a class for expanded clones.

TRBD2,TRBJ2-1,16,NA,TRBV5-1,TGCGCCAGCACCTATACCGGGACTAGCTCCTACAATGAGCAGTTCTTC,CASTYTGTSSYNEQFF
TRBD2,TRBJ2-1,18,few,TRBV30,TGTGCCTGGACCTTTAGGGCGGGAGGTTGGGGGTCCTACAATGAGCAGTTCTTC,CAWTFRAGGWGSYNEQFF
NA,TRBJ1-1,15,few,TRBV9,TGTGCCAGCAGGGATCTGCAAACTACCTCGGGAGAAGCTTTCTTT,CASRDLQTTSGEAFF
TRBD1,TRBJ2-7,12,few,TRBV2,TGTGCCAGCAGAAGGGACAGCTACGAGCAGTACTTC,CASRRDSYEQYF
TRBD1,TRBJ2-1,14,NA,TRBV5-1,TGCGCCAGCAGCCCCCAGGGACAGCCCTCCGGGCAGTTCTTC,CASSPQGQPSGQFF
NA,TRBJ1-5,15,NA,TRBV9,TGTGCCAGCAGCGTAGGGACATCCCTCGGGGGGCCCCAGCATTTT,CASSVGTSLGGPQHF
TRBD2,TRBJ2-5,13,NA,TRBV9,TGTGCCAGCAGCGCGGGACTAGCGGGAGGCGTGCACTTC,CASSAGLAGGVHF
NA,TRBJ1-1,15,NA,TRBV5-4,TGTGCCAGCAACTTGGAGCCGGGCTCGGGGACTGAAGCTTTCTTT,CASNLEPGSGTEAFF
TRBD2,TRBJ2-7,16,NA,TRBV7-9,TGTGCCAGCAGCTGGGGACTAGCGGATCCTACCTACGAGCAGTACTTC,CASSWGLADPTYEQYF
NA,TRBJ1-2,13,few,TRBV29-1,TGCAGCGTTGCGAGGCTGCCCGAGGAGGGCTACACCTTC,CSVARLPEEGYTF
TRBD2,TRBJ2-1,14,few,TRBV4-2,TGTGCCAGCTCCCCGGGACTAGCGGCGGGGGAGCAGTTCTTC,CASSPGLAAGEQFF
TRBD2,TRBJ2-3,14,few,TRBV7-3,TGTGCCAGCAGCGAAGGCGGGGGGACAGATACGCAGTATTTT,CASSEGGGTDTQYF